The rows below give T cell receptor beta chains drawn from one sample of a study of cytomegalovirus exposure and HLA in healthy donors. Using immunoSEQ multiplex PCR, the repertoire was profiled, and TCRdb retains in-frame clones only, with some absent. The data contain fewer than 90,000 clones, around 77% of them seen just once; the ten biggest clones take up 3.7%. Specimen: PBMCs. The receptors come from a man aged 30-40 years in good health and CMV-seronegative. The CDR3 runs from the conserved cysteine through the conserved F or W. The order of the fields is V gene, D gene, J gene, clone size, CDR3 length, CDR3 protein, CDR3 DNA. D genes are given only for firm matches. Clone size is shown for a subset of rows, as once, few, many or a class of expanded clone.

TRBV7-2	TRBD2	TRBJ2-2	-	15	CASSPLAGNTGELFF	TGTGCCAGCAGTCCGCTAGCGGGGAACACCGGGGAGCTGTTTTTT
TRBV18	TRBD1	TRBJ1-2	few	15	CASSPLYRTGNGYTF	TGTGCCAGCTCACCATTATATAGGACAGGGAATGGCTACACCTTC
TRBV5-1	TRBD1	TRBJ1-6	-	15	CASSRGGQGDSPLHF	TGCGCCAGCAGCAGGGGCGGACAGGGGGATTCACCCCTCCACTTT
TRBV5-1	TRBD2	TRBJ2-1	-	15	CASGASGGAYNEQFF	TGCGCCAGCGGAGCGAGCGGGGGGGCCTACAATGAGCAGTTCTTC
TRBV28	TRBD2	TRBJ2-7	-	15	CASSPTSGSAYEQYF	TGTGCCAGCAGTCCGACTAGCGGGAGTGCCTACGAGCAGTACTTC
TRBV6-4	-	TRBJ1-2	-	15	CASSDHIGGNGGYTF	TGTGCCAGCAGTGATCACATCGGAGGGAACGGTGGCTACACCTTC
TRBV7-2	-	TRBJ2-7	-	11	CASSQRGEQYF	TGTGCCAGCAGCCAAAGGGGGGAGCAGTACTTC
TRBV7-2	TRBD1	TRBJ1-6	-	14	CASSFDRASSPLHF	TGTGCCAGCAGTTTCGACAGGGCCAGTTCACCCCTCCACTTT
TRBV11-2	-	TRBJ2-5	-	14	CASSLGRGRETQYF	TGTGCCAGCAGCTTAGGACGGGGTAGAGAGACCCAGTACTTC
TRBV30	-	TRBJ1-6	-	14	CAWRAGTYYSPLHF	TGTGCCTGGAGGGCCGGGACATATTATTCACCCCTCCACTTT
TRBV5-1	TRBD2	TRBJ2-7	-	14	CASSLGGRAYEQYF	TGCGCCAGCAGCTTGGGGGGGAGGGCCTACGAGCAGTACTTC
TRBV4-3	-	TRBJ2-3	-	15	CASSQGTSSADTQYF	TGCGCCAGCAGCCAAGGGACCTCTAGCGCAGATACGCAGTATTTT
TRBV7-8	-	TRBJ2-7	few	15	CASSPTGSTRYEQYF	TGTGCCAGCAGTCCTACAGGGTCAACTCGCTACGAGCAGTACTTC
TRBV5-4	TRBD2	TRBJ2-2	once	16	CASSLDSGGNTGELFF	TGTGCCAGCAGCTTGGATAGCGGGGGAAACACCGGGGAGCTGTTTTTT
TRBV7-8	-	TRBJ2-1	-	13	CASSLSIVNEQFF	TGTGCCAGCAGCTTATCGATAGTCAATGAGCAGTTCTTC
TRBV6-5	-	TRBJ2-3	-	14	CASRRGRGARRQYF	TGTGCCAGCAGGAGGGGGCGCGGGGCACGCAGGCAGTATTTT
TRBV19	-	TRBJ2-5	once	14	CASSISSGRETQYF	TGTGCCAGTAGTATTTCCTCAGGGCGAGAGACCCAGTACTTC
TRBV6-6	TRBD2	TRBJ2-2	-	16	CASIGSGGPITGELFF	TGTGCCAGCATTGGTAGCGGGGGGCCGATCACCGGGGAGCTGTTTTTT
TRBV6-6	-	TRBJ1-4	-	15	CASSYARVTNEKLFF	TGTGCCAGCAGTTACGCGAGGGTCACCAATGAAAAACTGTTTTTT
TRBV5-4	-	TRBJ2-3	-	16	CASSLARLQSADTQYF	TGTGCCAGCAGCTTGGCGAGACTCCAGTCAGCAGATACGCAGTATTTT
TRBV5-1	-	TRBJ2-7	-	16	CASSLEIGWSSYEQYF	TGCGCCAGCAGCTTGGAGATCGGTTGGAGCTCCTACGAGCAGTACTTC
TRBV5-5	-	TRBJ2-5	-	13	CASSFLGGETQYF	TGTGCCAGCAGCTTCTTGGGAGGAGAGACCCAGTACTTC
TRBV9	TRBD2	TRBJ2-3	-	15	CASSVGGSGTDTQYF	TGTGCCAGCAGCGTAGGCGGGAGCGGCACAGATACGCAGTATTTT
TRBV10-3	-	TRBJ1-1	-	14	CAISDQQPLIVAFF	TGTGCCATCAGTGATCAACAGCCCCTAATCGTAGCTTTCTTT
TRBV19	TRBD1	TRBJ2-1	few	14	CASTSGTGLNEQFF	TGTGCCAGTACCTCCGGGACAGGGCTGAATGAGCAGTTCTTC
TRBV5-1	TRBD2	TRBJ2-5	-	15	CASSSLTSGIETQYF	TGCGCCAGCAGCTCCCTGACTAGCGGGATAGAGACCCAGTACTTC
TRBV18	TRBD2	TRBJ2-1	once	16	CASSPPRTRSYNEQFF	TGTGCCAGCTCACCACCGCGGACTAGGTCCTACAATGAGCAGTTCTTC
TRBV19	-	TRBJ2-6	-	16	CASSIDSVSGANVLTF	TGTGCCAGTAGTATAGATTCTGTCTCTGGGGCCAACGTCCTGACTTTC
TRBV7-6	TRBD1	TRBJ2-7	-	15	CASSWGQGENYEQYF	TGTGCCAGCAGCTGGGGACAGGGGGAAAACTACGAGCAGTACTTC
TRBV5-1	TRBD1	TRBJ2-7	-	15	CASSLDRTGPYEQYF	TGCGCCAGCAGCTTGGACAGGACAGGGCCCTACGAGCAGTACTTC
TRBV27	TRBD1	TRBJ2-7	-	13	CASRDRELSEQYF	TGTGCCAGCAGGGACAGGGAATTGTCCGAGCAGTACTTC
TRBV7-2	-	TRBJ1-1	-	11	CASSFMSEAFF	TGTGCCAGCAGCTTTATGAGTGAAGCTTTCTTT
TRBV19	TRBD2	TRBJ2-4	-	14	CASKGRGSGNIQYF	TGTGCCAGTAAGGGGAGGGGATCGGGAAACATTCAGTACTTC
TRBV5-4	TRBD2	TRBJ2-2	-	15	CASSRTSSRAGELFF	TGTGCCAGCAGCAGGACTAGTAGCAGAGCCGGGGAGCTGTTTTTT
TRBV9	TRBD1	TRBJ2-1	-	17	CASTNHPGTGGGNEQFF	TGTGCCAGCACCAACCACCCAGGGACAGGGGGCGGGAATGAGCAGTTCTTC
TRBV5-1	TRBD1	TRBJ1-3	-	14	CASSPQGNGNTIYF	TGCGCCAGCAGCCCACAGGGGAATGGAAACACCATATATTTT
TRBV19	TRBD1	TRBJ2-7	-	15	CASADGTGASYEQYF	TGTGCCAGTGCGGACGGGACAGGAGCTTCCTACGAGCAGTACTTC
TRBV19	-	TRBJ2-1	-	20	CASSMLAPVGVIGSYNEQFF	TGTGCCAGTAGTATGTTGGCCCCCGTCGGGGTTATTGGATCCTACAATGAGCAGTTCTTC
TRBV5-8	TRBD2	TRBJ2-3	-	16	CASSTGTSGAGDTQYF	TGTGCCAGCAGCACCGGGACTAGCGGGGCGGGAGATACGCAGTATTTT
TRBV5-8	TRBD2	TRBJ2-5	-	16	CASSLAPGLTQETQYF	TGTGCCAGCAGCTTGGCCCCGGGACTAACCCAAGAGACCCAGTACTTC